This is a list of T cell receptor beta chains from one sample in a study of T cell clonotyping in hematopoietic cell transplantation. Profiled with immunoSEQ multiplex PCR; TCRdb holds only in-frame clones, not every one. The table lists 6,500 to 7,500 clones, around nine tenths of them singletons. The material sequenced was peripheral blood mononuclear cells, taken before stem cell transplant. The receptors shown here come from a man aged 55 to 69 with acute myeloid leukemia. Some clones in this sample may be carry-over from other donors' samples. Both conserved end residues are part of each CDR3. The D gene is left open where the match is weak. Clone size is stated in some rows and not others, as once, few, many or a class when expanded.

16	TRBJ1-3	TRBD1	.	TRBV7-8	CASSLRGGRSGNTIYF	TGTGCCAGCAGCTTACGAGGGGGCCGCTCTGGAAACACCATATATTTT
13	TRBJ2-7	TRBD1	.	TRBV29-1	CSVSGNRGDEQYF	TGCAGCGTCAGCGGAAACAGGGGTGACGAGCAGTACTTC
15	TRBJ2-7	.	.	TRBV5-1	CASSMDASPSYEQYF	TGCGCCAGCAGCATGGACGCAAGTCCGTCCTACGAGCAGTACTTC
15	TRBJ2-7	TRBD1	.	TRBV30	CAWRADRAGNYEQYF	TGTGCCTGGAGAGCGGACAGGGCAGGGAACTACGAGCAGTACTTC
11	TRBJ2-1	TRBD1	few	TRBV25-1	CASSGQGGQFF	TGTGCCAGCAGTGGACAGGGGGGGCAGTTCTTC
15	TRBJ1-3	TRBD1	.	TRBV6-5	CASSRDREAGNTIYF	TGTGCCAGCAGCCGCGACAGGGAAGCTGGAAACACCATATATTTT
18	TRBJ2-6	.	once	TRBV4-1	CASSQGERVGSGANVLTF	TGCGCCAGCAGCCAGGGAGAAAGGGTGGGCTCTGGGGCCAACGTCCTGACTTTC
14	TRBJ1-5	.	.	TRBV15	CATSWAPSNQPQHF	TGTGCCACCTCTTGGGCCCCTAGCAATCAGCCCCAGCATTTT
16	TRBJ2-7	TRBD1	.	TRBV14	CASSQIRTGFMYEQYF	TGTGCCAGCAGCCAAATACGGACAGGGTTCATGTACGAGCAGTACTTC
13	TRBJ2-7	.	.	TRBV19	CASSTAVAYEQYF	TGTGCCAGTAGTACAGCGGTGGCCTACGAGCAGTACTTC
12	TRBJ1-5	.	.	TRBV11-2	CASSLPGQPQHF	TGTGCCAGCAGCTTGCCCGGTCAGCCCCAGCATTTT
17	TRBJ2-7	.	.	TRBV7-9	CASSLGNGGPSSYEQYF	TGTGCCAGCAGCTTAGGTAATGGGGGGCCTAGCTCCTACGAGCAGTACTTC
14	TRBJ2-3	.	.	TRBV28	CASSFSGRTDTQYF	TGTGCCAGCAGTTTTTCAGGACGCACAGATACGCAGTATTTT
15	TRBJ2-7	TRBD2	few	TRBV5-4	CASSGGRTSGNEQYF	TGTGCCAGCAGCGGAGGACGGACGAGCGGGAACGAGCAGTACTTC
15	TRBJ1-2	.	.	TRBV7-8	CASSLLGSANYGYTF	TGTGCCAGCAGCTTACTAGGATCAGCTAACTATGGCTACACCTTC
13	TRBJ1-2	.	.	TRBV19	CASTPRAGDGYTF	TGTGCCAGTACCCCAAGGGCAGGCGATGGCTACACCTTC
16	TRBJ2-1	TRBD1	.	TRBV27	CASRIGDRRSYNEQFF	TGTGCCAGCAGGATAGGGGACAGGCGGTCCTACAATGAGCAGTTCTTC
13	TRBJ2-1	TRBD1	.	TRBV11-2	CASSLDRDREQFF	TGTGCCAGCAGCTTAGACCGGGACAGGGAGCAGTTCTTC
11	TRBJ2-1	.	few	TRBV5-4	CASSLGPEQFF	TGTGCCAGCAGCTTGGGCCCCGAGCAGTTCTTC
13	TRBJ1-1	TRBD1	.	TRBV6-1	CASKYRGDTEAFF	TGTGCCAGCAAATACAGGGGGGACACTGAAGCTTTCTTT
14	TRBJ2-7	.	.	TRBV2	CASRGLGFSYEQYF	TGTGCCAGCAGGGGTTTGGGTTTCTCCTACGAGCAGTACTTC
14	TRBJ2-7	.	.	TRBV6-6	CASSYGTGREEQYF	TGTGCCAGCAGTTACGGCACAGGCCGTGAAGAGCAGTACTTC
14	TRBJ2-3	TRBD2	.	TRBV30	CAWSVGGGGDTQYF	TGTGCCTGGAGTGTGGGCGGGGGAGGAGATACGCAGTATTTT
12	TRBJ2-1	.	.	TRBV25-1	CASSEYSNEQFF	TGTGCCAGCAGTGAATATAGCAATGAGCAGTTCTTC
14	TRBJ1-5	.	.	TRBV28	CASSPGGNNQPQHF	TGTGCCAGCAGTCCCGGGGGAAACAATCAGCCCCAGCATTTT
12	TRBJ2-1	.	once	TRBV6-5	CASSFRRDEQFF	TGTGCCAGCAGTTTTAGGCGGGATGAGCAGTTCTTC
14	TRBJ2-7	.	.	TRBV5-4	CASSSAGPRGQQYF	TGTGCCAGCAGCTCTGCGGGACCCCGAGGTCAGCAGTACTTC
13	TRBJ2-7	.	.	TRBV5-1	CASSWDKAYEQYF	TGCGCCAGCAGTTGGGACAAGGCCTACGAGCAGTACTTC
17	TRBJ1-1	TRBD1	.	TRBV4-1	CASSQLGWGQGTPEAFF	TGCGCCAGCAGCCAATTAGGGTGGGGACAGGGTACCCCTGAAGCTTTCTTT
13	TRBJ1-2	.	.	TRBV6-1	CASTGAQKYGYTF	TGTGCCAGCACCGGCGCACAGAAGTATGGCTACACCTTC
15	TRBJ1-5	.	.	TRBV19	CASSEITGGAQPQHF	TGTGCCAGTAGTGAAATTACAGGAGGCGCTCAGCCCCAGCATTTT
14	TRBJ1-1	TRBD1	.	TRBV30	CAWIRTGMNTEAFF	TGTGCCTGGATTCGGACAGGGATGAACACTGAAGCTTTCTTT
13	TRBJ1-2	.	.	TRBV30	CAWSVARGNGYTF	TGTGCCTGGAGTGTGGCCAGGGGTAACGGCTACACCTTC
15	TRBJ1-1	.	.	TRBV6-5	CASSYLSGHHTEAFF	TGTGCCAGCAGTTACCTTTCCGGTCATCACACTGAAGCTTTCTTT
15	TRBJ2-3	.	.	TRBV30	CAWGGLGGRTDTQYF	TGTGCCTGGGGGGGCCTGGGCGGGAGAACAGATACGCAGTATTTT
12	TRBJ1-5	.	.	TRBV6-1	CASSAIGQPQHF	TGTGCCAGCAGTGCGATAGGACAGCCCCAGCATTTT
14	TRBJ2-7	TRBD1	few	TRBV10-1	CASSRDSSTYEQYF	TGCGCCAGCAGCCGGGACAGCTCGACCTACGAGCAGTACTTC
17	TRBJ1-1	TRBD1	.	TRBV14	CASSQHTTGGMNTEAFF	TGTGCCAGCAGCCAACACACTACAGGGGGAATGAACACTGAAGCTTTCTTT
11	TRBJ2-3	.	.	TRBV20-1	CSAELGDTQYF	TGCAGTGCCGAACTAGGAGATACGCAGTATTTT
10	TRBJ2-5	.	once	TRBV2	CASSQETQYF	TGTGCCAGCAGTCAAGAGACCCAGTACTTC
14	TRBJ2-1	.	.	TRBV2	CASSPEQGGHEQFF	TGTGCCAGCAGCCCTGAACAGGGGGGGCATGAGCAGTTCTTC
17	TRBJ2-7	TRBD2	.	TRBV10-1	CASSGSSGGTASYEQYF	TGCGCCAGCAGTGGTTCGTCGGGGGGAACGGCGTCCTACGAGCAGTACTTC
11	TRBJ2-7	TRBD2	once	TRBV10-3	CAMLAGVEQYF	TGTGCCATGCTAGCGGGAGTCGAGCAGTACTTC
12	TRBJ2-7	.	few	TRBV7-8	CASSMYSYEQYF	TGTGCCAGCAGCATGTACTCCTACGAGCAGTACTTC
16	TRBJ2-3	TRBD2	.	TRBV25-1	CASSELGTRIPDTQYF	TGTGCCAGCAGTGAATTAGGGACTAGGATCCCAGATACGCAGTATTTT
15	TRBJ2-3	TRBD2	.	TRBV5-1	CASSLQAGGTDTQYF	TGCGCCAGCAGCTTACAAGCGGGAGGTACAGATACGCAGTATTTT
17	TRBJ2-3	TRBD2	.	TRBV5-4	CASSLDPSGRGTDTQYF	TGTGCCAGCAGCTTGGACCCTAGCGGGAGAGGAACAGATACGCAGTATTTT
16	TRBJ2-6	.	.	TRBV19	CASNSEEASGANVLTF	TGTGCCAGCAATTCCGAGGAGGCTTCTGGGGCCAACGTCCTGACTTTC
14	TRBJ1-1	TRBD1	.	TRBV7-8	CASSLGTGNTEAFF	TGTGCCAGCAGCTTAGGGACAGGGAACACTGAAGCTTTCTTT
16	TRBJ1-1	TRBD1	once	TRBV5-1	CASSLVTGGENTEAFF	TGCGCCAGCAGCTTGGTCACAGGGGGAGAGAACACTGAAGCTTTCTTT